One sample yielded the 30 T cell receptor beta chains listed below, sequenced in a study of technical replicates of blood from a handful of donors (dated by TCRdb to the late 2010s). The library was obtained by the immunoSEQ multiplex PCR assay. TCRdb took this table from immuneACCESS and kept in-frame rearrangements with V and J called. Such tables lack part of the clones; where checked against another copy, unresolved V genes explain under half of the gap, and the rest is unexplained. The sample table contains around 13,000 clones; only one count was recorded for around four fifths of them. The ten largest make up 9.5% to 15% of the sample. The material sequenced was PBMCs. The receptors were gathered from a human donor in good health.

CDR3 coding DNA: TGTGCCAGCACCCCCGGGATCTCCTACAATGAGCAGTTCTTC. It codes for CASTPGISYNEQFF. The rearrangement joins TRBV6-1 to TRBJ2-1, with D perhaps matching TRBD2 (5 bases). This CDR3 spans 14 amino acids. V lost 7 bases and J 0 bases, leaving 10 bases between the germline ends. Germline V CDR1 and CDR2: MNHNS, SASEGT.

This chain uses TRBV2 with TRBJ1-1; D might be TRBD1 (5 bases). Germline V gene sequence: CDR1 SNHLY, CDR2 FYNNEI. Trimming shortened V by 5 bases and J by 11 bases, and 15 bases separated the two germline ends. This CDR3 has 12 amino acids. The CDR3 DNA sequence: TGTGCCAGCAGTCAACAGGCGTTTGAGGCTTTCTTT. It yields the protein CASSQQAFEAFF.

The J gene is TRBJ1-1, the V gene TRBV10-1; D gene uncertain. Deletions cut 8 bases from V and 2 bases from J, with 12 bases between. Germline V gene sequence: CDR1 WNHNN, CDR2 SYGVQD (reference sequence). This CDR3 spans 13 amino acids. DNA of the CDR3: TGCGCCAGCTCCCAGACATCAAACACTGAAGCTTTCTTT. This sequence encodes CASSQTSNTEAFF.

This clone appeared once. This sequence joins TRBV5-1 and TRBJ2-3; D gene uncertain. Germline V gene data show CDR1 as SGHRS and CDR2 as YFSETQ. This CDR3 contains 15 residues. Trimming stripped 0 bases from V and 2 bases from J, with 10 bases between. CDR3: CASSLVGQDTDTQYF. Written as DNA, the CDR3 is TGCGCCAGCAGCTTGGTCGGCCAGGACACAGATACGCAGTATTTT.

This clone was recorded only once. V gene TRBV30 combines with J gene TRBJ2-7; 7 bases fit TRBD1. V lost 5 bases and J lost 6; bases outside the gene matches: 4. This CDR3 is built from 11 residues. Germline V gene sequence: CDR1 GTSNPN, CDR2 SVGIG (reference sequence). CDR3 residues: CAWATGVEQYF. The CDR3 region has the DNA TGTGCCTGGGCTACAGGGGTCGAGCAGTACTTC. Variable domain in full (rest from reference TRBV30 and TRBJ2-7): SQTIHQWPATLVQPVGSPLSLECTVEGTSNPNLYWYRQAAGRGLQLLFYSVGIGQISSEVPQNLSASRPQDRQFILSSKKLLLSDSGFYLCAWATGVEQYFGPGTRLTVT.

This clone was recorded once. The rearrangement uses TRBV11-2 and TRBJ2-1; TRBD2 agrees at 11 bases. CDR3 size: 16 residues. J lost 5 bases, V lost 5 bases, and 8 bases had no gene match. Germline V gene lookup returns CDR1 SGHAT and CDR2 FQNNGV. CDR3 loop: CASSPTSGIRDNEQFF. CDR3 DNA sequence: TGTGCCAGCAGCCCGACTAGCGGGATTCGTGACAATGAGCAGTTCTTC.

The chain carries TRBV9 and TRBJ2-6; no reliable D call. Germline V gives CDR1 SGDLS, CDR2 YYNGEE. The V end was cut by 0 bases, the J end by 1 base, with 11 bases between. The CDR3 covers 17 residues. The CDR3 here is CASSVDVATSGANVLTF. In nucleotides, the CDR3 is TGTGCCAGCAGCGTAGATGTCGCCACTTCTGGGGCCAACGTCCTGACTTTC. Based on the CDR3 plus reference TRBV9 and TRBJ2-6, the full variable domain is DSGVTQTPKHLITATGQRVTLRCSPRSGDLSVYWYQQSLDQGLQFLIQYYNGEERAKGNILERFSAQQFPDLHSELNLSSLELGDSALYFCASSVDVATSGANVLTFGAGSRLTVL.

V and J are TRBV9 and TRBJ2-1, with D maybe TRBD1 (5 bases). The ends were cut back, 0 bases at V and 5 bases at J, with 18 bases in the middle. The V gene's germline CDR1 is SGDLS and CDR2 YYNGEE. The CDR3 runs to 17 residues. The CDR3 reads CASSVGLFGDSHNEQFF. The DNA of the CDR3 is TGTGCCAGCAGCGTAGGGCTATTCGGAGACAGTCACAATGAGCAGTTCTTC.

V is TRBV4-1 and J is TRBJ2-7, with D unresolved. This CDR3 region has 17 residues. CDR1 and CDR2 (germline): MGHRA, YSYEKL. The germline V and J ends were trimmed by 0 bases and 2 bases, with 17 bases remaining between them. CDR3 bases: TGCGCCAGCAGCCAAGATACGGGTGGTGGGTTGGCCTACGAGCAGTACTTC. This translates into CASSQDTGGGLAYEQYF.

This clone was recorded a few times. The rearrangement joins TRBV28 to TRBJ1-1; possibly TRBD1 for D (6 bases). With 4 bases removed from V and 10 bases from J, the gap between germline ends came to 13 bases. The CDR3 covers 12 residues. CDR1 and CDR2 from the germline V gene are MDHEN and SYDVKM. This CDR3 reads CASSWEQGRAFF. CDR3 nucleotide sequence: TGTGCCAGCAGTTGGGAACAGGGAAGAGCTTTCTTT.

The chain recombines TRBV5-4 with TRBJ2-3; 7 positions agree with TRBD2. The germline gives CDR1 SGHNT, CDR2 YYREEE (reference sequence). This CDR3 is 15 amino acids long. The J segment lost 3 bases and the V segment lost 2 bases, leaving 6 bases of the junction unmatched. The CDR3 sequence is CASSLAGPLTDTQYF. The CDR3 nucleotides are TGTGCCAGCAGCTTAGCGGGACCACTTACAGATACGCAGTATTTT.

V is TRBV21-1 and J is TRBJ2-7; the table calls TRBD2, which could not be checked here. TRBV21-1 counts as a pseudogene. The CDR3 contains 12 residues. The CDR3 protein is CASPLSCYEQYF. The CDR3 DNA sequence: TGTGCCAGCCCCCTATCCTGCTACGAGCAGTACTTC.

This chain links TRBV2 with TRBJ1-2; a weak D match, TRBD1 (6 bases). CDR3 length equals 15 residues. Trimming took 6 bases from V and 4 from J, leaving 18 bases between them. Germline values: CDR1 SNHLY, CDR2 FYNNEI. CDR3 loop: CASRGTRGAFYGYTF. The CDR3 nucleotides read TGTGCCAGCAGGGGGACACGGGGCGCTTTCTATGGCTACACCTTC.

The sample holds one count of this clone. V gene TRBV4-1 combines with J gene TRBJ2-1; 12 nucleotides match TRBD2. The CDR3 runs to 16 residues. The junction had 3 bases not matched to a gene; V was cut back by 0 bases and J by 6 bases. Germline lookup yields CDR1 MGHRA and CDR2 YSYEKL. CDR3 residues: CASSQETSGSFNEQFF. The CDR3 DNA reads TGCGCCAGCAGCCAAGAGACTAGCGGGAGTTTCAATGAGCAGTTCTTC.

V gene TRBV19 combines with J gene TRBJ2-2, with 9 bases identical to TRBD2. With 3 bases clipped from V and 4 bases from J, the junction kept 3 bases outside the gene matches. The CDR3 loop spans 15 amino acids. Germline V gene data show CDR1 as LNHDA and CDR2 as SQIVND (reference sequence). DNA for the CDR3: TGTGCCAGTAGTATCGGACTAGCGTTCACCGGGGAGCTGTTTTTT. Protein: CASSIGLAFTGELFF.

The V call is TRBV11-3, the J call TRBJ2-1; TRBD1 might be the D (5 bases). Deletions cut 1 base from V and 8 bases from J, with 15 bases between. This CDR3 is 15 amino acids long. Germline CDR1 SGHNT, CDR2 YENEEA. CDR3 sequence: CASSLGGARVHEQFF. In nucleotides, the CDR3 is TGTGCCAGCAGCTTAGGGGGTGCCAGGGTACATGAGCAGTTCTTC.

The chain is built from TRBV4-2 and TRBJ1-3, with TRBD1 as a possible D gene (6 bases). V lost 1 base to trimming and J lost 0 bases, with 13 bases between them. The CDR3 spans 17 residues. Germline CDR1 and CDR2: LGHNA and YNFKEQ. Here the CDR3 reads CASSQGTVGSSGNTIYF. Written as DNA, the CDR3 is TGTGCCAGCAGCCAAGGGACAGTCGGTAGCTCTGGAAACACCATATATTTT.

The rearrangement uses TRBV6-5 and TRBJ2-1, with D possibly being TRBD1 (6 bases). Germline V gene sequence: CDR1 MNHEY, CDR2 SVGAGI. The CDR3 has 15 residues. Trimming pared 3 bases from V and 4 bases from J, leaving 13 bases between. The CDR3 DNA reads TGTGCCAGCAGTTATGAGGGGGTTAGGTACAATGAGCAGTTCTTC. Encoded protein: CASSYEGVRYNEQFF.

CDR3 sequence (DNA): TGTGCCAGCAGTTTAATAGCTTTCGCGAACACCGGGGAGCTGTTTTTT. As protein: CASSLIAFANTGELFF. The rearrangement links TRBV27 to TRBJ2-2; D gene uncertain. The ends were cut back, 2 bases at V and 0 bases at J, with 10 bases in the middle. Germline assignment: CDR1 MNHEY and CDR2 SMNVEV (reference sequence). CDR3 length: 16 amino acids.

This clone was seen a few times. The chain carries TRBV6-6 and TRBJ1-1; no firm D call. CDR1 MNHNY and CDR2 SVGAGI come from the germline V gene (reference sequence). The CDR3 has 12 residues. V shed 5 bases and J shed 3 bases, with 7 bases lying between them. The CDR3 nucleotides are TGTGCCAGCAGTCCACAGTACACTGAAGCTTTCTTT. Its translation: CASSPQYTEAFF.

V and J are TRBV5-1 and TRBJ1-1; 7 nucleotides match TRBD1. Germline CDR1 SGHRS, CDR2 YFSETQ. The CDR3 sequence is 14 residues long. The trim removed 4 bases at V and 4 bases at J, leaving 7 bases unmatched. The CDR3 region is CASSPDAGGTEAFF. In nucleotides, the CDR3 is TGCGCCAGCAGCCCGGACGCAGGGGGCACTGAAGCTTTCTTT.

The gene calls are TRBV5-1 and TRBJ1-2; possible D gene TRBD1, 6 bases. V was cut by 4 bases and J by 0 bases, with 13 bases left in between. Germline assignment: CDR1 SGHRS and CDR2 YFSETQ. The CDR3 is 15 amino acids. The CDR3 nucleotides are TGCGCCAGCAGCCTACAGGGTCCCCCTAACTATGGCTACACCTTC. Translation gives CASSLQGPPNYGYTF.

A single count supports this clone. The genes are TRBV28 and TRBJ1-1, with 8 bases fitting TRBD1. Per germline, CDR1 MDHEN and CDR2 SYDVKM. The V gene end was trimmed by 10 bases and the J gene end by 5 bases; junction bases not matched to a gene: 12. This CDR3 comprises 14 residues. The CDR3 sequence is CATSGGGRGTEAFF. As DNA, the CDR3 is TGTGCCACCTCAGGGGGCGGAAGGGGGACTGAAGCTTTCTTT.

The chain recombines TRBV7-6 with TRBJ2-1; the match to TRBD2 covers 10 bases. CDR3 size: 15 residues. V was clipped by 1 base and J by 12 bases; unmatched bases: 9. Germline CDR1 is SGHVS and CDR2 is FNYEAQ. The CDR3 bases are TGTGCCAGCAGCTTAGGTAGCGGGAGGCCCGAGGGGCAGTTCTTC. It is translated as CASSLGSGRPEGQFF.

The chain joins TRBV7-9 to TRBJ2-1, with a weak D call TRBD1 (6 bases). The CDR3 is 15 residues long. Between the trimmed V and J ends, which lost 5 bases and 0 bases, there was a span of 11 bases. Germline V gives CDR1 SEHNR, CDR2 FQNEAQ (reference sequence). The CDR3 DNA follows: TGTGCCAGCAGCCGAGTAGGGGGCTCCTACAATGAGCAGTTCTTC. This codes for CASSRVGGSYNEQFF.

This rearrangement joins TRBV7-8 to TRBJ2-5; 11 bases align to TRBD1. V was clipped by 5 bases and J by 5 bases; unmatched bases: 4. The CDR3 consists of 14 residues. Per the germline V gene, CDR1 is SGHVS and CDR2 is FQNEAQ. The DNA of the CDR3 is TGTGCCAGCAGCAAAGGGACAGGGGGGGAGACCCAGTACTTC. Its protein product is CASSKGTGGETQYF.

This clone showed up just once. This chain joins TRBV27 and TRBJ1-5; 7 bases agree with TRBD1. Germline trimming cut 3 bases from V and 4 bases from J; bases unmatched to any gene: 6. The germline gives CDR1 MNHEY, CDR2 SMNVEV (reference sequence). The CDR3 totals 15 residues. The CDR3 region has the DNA TGTGCCAGCAGTTTTCAGGGGGGAGGAAATCAGCCCCAGCATTTT. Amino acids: CASSFQGGGNQPQHF.

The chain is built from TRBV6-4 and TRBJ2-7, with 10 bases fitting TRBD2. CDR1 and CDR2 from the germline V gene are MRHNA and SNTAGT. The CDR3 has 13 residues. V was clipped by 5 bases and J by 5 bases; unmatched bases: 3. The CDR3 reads CASSLAGVNEQYF. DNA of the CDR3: TGTGCCAGCAGTCTAGCGGGAGTTAACGAGCAGTACTTC.

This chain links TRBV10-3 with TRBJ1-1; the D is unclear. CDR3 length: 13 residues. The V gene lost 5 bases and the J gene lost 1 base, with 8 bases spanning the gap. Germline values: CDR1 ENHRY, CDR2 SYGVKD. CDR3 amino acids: CAISLRENTEAFF. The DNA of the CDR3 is TGTGCCATCAGTCTGAGAGAGAACACTGAAGCTTTCTTT.

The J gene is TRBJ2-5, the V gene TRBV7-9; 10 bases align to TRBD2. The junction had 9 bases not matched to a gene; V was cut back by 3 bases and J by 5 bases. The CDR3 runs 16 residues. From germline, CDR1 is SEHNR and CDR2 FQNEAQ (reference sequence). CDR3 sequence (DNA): TGTGCCAGCAGCTTTTTACTAGCGGGGCTCGGGGAGACCCAGTACTTC. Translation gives CASSFLLAGLGETQYF.